These 5 T cell receptor beta chains originate from one sample sequenced in a study of T-cell reconstitution after alpha-beta-depleted transplantation in children. Preparation of the TCRbeta library was carried out with unique molecular identifiers. TCRdb re-called the PCR reads with MiXCR, one entry per CDR3 protein. The sample gives 700,000 to 950,000 distinct CDR3 sequences, roughly 15% of which show up once; approximately 4.5% is in the top ten. Sequenced material: PBMCs, mostly from graft donor cells, taken 360 days after TCRalphabeta/CD19-depleted stem cell transplant. The receptors shown here come from a male patient between 10 and 17 years old who had a stem cell transplant for acute lymphoblastic leukemia, so the T cells may come from the graft donor.

This clonotype was found many times. The V and J genes are TRBV9 and TRBJ2-7; possibly TRBD1 for D (6 bases). The CDR3 contains 13 residues. The V gene's germline CDR1 is SGDLS and CDR2 YYNGEE. Trimming cost V 0 bases and J 6 bases, with 10 bases left between them. The CDR3 DNA reads as TGTGCCAGCAGCGTAGCAGGGGAAGGCGAGCAGTACTTC. This codes for CASSVAGEGEQYF.

This clonotype was seen more than once but under ten times. The chain employs TRBV12-3 or TRBV12-4 and TRBJ2-6; D not resolved. Trimming shortened V by 6 bases and J by 0 bases, and 9 bases separated the two germline ends. This CDR3 spans 15 amino acids. The CDR3 sequence: CASSPVDSGANVLTF. For the CDR3, the DNA is TGTGCCAGCAGCCCAGTGGACTCTGGGGCCAACGTCCTGACTTTC.

This clonotype was detected ten times or more. The chain couples TRBV12-3 or TRBV12-4 to TRBJ2-2; 7 nucleotides match TRBD2. Trimming at V came to 5 bases and at J to 0 bases, leaving 9 bases not matched to a gene. CDR3 size: 17 residues. The CDR3 DNA reads as TGTGCCAGCAGTCCAATCATTAGCGGGCCGAACACCGGGGAGCTGTTTTTT. This sequence encodes CASSPIISGPNTGELFF.

This clonotype occurred a few times. This chain links TRBV20-1 with TRBJ1-5, with 7 bases aligning to TRBD1. This CDR3 region has 15 residues. Germline CDR1 is DFQATT and CDR2 is SNEGSKA (reference sequence). The ends lost 3 bases at V and 3 bases at J; junction bases unmatched: 8. CDR3 DNA: TGCAGTGCTAGGAATTGGGGACAGCTCAATCAGCCCCAGCATTTT. This encodes CSARNWGQLNQPQHF.

This clonotype was detected only a few times. The V call is TRBV25-1, the J call TRBJ2-7; D ambiguous. The CDR3 loop spans 13 amino acids. V shed 1 base and J shed 5 bases, with 9 bases lying between them. Germline CDR1 reads MGHDK; CDR2 reads SYGVNS. The CDR3 reads CASSEWMTDEQYF. The DNA of the CDR3 is TGTGCCAGCAGTGAATGGATGACGGACGAGCAGTACTTC.